The rows below give T cell receptor beta chains drawn from one sample of a study of T-cell memory formation after mild COVID-19. MiXCR, run by TCRdb on the 5' RACE reads, gives a single entry per CDR3 protein. The table has roughly 560,000 distinct CDR3 sequences, roughly 22% seen once. Sequencing used PBMCs or a T cell subset sorted from them (not recorded which). The receptor set was obtained from an adult woman who had mild COVID-19 (a few samples of this study predate the infection). Cell type and time point are not known. The CDR3 runs from the conserved cysteine through the conserved F or W. The order of the fields is CDR3 length, clone size, V gene, D gene, J gene, CDR3 protein, CDR3 DNA. A D gene is named only where the DNA matches it firmly. Size values are once, few and many counts, or a class for expanded clones, and some rows have none.

16	-	TRBV5-1	-	TRBJ1-1	CASSLGTGLTNTEAFF	TGCGCCAGCAGCTTGGGTACAGGGTTGACGAACACTGAAGCTTTCTTT
16	many	TRBV7-2	-	TRBJ1-2	CASSADGFLLSYGYTF	TGTGCCAGCAGCGCGGACGGATTCTTACTGTCTTATGGCTACACCTTC
16	-	TRBV15	-	TRBJ2-2	CATSRDRGGITGELFF	TGTGCCACCAGCAGAGATCGTGGCGGGATCACCGGGGAGCTGTTTTTT
14	few	TRBV7-2	-	TRBJ2-5	CASSLAGKTETQYF	TGTGCCAGCAGCTTAGCTGGCAAGACAGAGACCCAGTACTTC
15	few	TRBV4-1	-	TRBJ2-5	CASSQAPTAQETQYF	TGCGCCAGCAGCCAAGCGCCGACGGCTCAAGAGACCCAGTACTTC
15	few	TRBV5-1	-	TRBJ1-1	CASSSSGMIGPEAFF	TGCGCCAGCAGCTCGTCAGGGATGATAGGACCTGAAGCTTTCTTT
15	-	TRBV7-3	-	TRBJ2-1	CASTRWEGPGDEQFF	TGTGCCAGCACTCGGTGGGAAGGCCCGGGGGATGAGCAGTTCTTC
12	once	TRBV29-1	-	TRBJ2-3	CSVIGLADTQYF	TGCAGCGTTATAGGGCTGGCAGATACGCAGTATTTT
18	few	TRBV7-9	TRBD2	TRBJ2-5	CASSLNRLAGGPVETQYF	TGTGCCAGCAGCCTGAACAGGCTAGCGGGAGGGCCGGTTGAGACCCAGTACTTC
14	few	TRBV6-1	-	TRBJ1-3	CASSEALPRNTIYF	TGTGCCAGCAGTGAAGCGCTACCCCGAAACACCATATATTTT
15	-	TRBV14	-	TRBJ2-7	CASSRQTGRTYEQYF	TGTGCCAGCAGCCGACAAACAGGGAGGACCTACGAGCAGTACTTC
17	-	TRBV6-5	TRBD1	TRBJ2-2	CASSYSKTGTNTGELFF	TGTGCCAGCAGTTACTCGAAGACAGGGACGAACACCGGGGAGCTGTTTTTT
15	-	TRBV12-3/TRBV12-4	-	TRBJ1-3	CASSLTRGIWDTIYF	TGTGCCAGCAGTTTAACTAGGGGTATTTGGGACACCATATATTTT
15	few	TRBV7-2	-	TRBJ2-7	CASSARTILWGEQYF	TGTGCCAGCAGCGCCAGGACTATTCTCTGGGGCGAGCAGTACTTC
15	-	TRBV6-5	TRBD2	TRBJ2-3	CASSPNGGVTDTQYF	TGTGCCAGCAGTCCCAACGGGGGGGTAACAGATACGCAGTATTTT
14	-	TRBV7-8	-	TRBJ2-1	CASSLVGGSNEQFF	TGTGCCAGCAGCTTAGTAGGGGGGAGCAATGAGCAGTTCTTC
8	-	TRBV19	-	TRBJ2-7	CASRLWYF	TGTGCCAGTAGACTCTGGTACTTC
14	-	TRBV20-1	TRBD1	TRBJ2-7	CSAMRTGLLYEQYF	TGCAGTGCTATGCGGACAGGGCTTCTCTACGAGCAGTACTTC
13	-	TRBV19	-	TRBJ2-7	CASSIAGSFEQYF	TGTGCCAGTAGTATAGCGGGGTCCTTCGAGCAGTACTTC
11	-	TRBV6-2/TRBV6-3	-	TRBJ2-1	CASRLWGGQFF	TGTGCCAGCCGCTTGTGGGGTGGGCAGTTCTTC